Below, 4 T cell receptor beta chains from the same sample are listed, as sequenced in a study of blood T cell repertoires in COVID-19. Only in-frame clones appear in the TCRdb table, and some are missing; sequencing was by immunoSEQ multiplex PCR. The table has approximately 80,000 clones, roughly 79% seen once. Sequencing was done on a sample of peripheral blood. The source is a human donor in a cohort sampled during active COVID-19.

The rearrangement joins TRBV2 to TRBJ2-5; TRBD1 agrees at 7 bases. CDR3 length: 13 amino acids. With V trimmed by 4 bases and J by 5 bases, 4 bases remained unmatched. CDR1 is SNHLY, CDR2 FYNNEI, per germline. CDR3 residues: CASSVKGAETQYF. The CDR3 bases are TGTGCCAGCAGTGTAAAGGGGGCGGAGACCCAGTACTTC.

This chain links TRBV2 with TRBJ1-1, with a tentative D call TRBD1 (5 bases). The CDR3 spans 15 residues. The V gene lost 1 base and the J gene lost 4 bases, with 13 bases spanning the gap. Germline assignment: CDR1 SNHLY and CDR2 FYNNEI. The chain's CDR3 is CASSEDRTWTTEAFF. In DNA, the CDR3 is TGTGCCAGCAGTGAAGATCGGACATGGACCACTGAAGCTTTCTTT.

As concerns this clone: A junction end diverges from the germline sequence, so it may reflect a read error. This sequence joins TRBV12-3 or TRBV12-4 and TRBJ1-5; no reliable D call. The CDR3 totals 13 residues. CDR3 in DNA: TGCGCCAGCAGTTATAATAGCAATCAGCCCCAGCATTTT. It is translated as CASSYNSNQPQHF.

The chain combines TRBV11-2 with TRBJ2-5; 7 bases match TRBD2. The junction had 15 bases not matched to a gene; V was cut back by 6 bases and J by 5 bases. From germline, CDR1 is SGHAT and CDR2 FQNNGV. The CDR3 runs 16 residues. CDR3 protein: CASRERLAGFRETQYF. CDR3 DNA: TGTGCCAGCAGGGAACGACTAGCTGGGTTTCGGGAGACCCAGTACTTC. Filled out from reference TRBV11-2 and TRBJ2-5, the complete variable domain reads EAGVAQSPRYKIIEKRQSVAFWCNPISGHATLYWYQQILGQGPKLLIQFQNNGVVDDSQLPKDRFSAERLKGVDSTLKIQPAKLEDSAVYLCASRERLAGFRETQYFGPGTRLLVL.